This T cell receptor (beta chain) was retrieved from a study of blood T cell repertoires in COVID-19 (dated by TCRdb to 2019 to 2021). Some background on the complete study: Samples covering the acute and convalescent phases of COVID-19 were provided by collaborators in the United States, Italy and Spain. The prospective study material was composed of cDNA or gDNA derived from T cells, B-cell-depleted T cells, or PBMCs. Deeply sampled blood TCRbeta repertoires from subjects exposed to, actively infected with, or recovered from COVID-19 were included in the dataset. The repertoires were made available in a free public database intended to serve as a resource for research on the immune response to SARS-CoV-2. Samples were obtained from the ongoing ImmuneRACE study (first 160 participants) and from about 1,300 subjects provided by 6 global collaborators. A de-identified subject ID, COVID-19 status, age in years and sex were almost always included in the sample metadata. Where available, HLA class I and class II types were obtained from metadata supplied by the sample provider rather than from assay-based typing.

In its sample, this clone was seen a few times. What antigen it recognizes has not been identified. No base quality values were provided; no much bigger clone lies one nucleotide off. The immunoSEQ Assay, a bias-controlled multiplex PCR, was used to amplify TCRbeta CDR3 regions from genomic DNA. The authors processed their data as follows. Nucleated cell counts per sample were estimated from amplification of reference gene primers within the assay. Sequence reads were collapsed and filtered to measure the absolute abundance of every unique TCRbeta CDR3 rearrangement. For each sample, productive Simpson clonality was calculated as the square root of Simpson's diversity index over productive rearrangements. This is the immuneACCESS table as TCRdb keeps it, with only in-frame sequences that have V and J called. A part of the clones is gone; compared with another copy, unresolved V genes explain less than half, and the rest is unexplained. That table furnishes V, J and clone size, whereas the DNA furnished D and trimming. The sample table shows about 110,000 clones, and roughly 80% are seen once. The ten largest clones capture about 1.6% of the sample.

Study-level results and caveats: How much clinical and demographic metadata was included differed by source and by participant, and the metadata was provided uncurated.

From the cysteine through the phenylalanine, the CDR3 covers 13 amino acids. The only DNA kept is the CDR3, 39 bases in frame from the first base. Germline trimming amounts to 5 bases on V and 5 bases on J, with 5 as the count of junction bases outside the gene matches. Collaborating institutions collected whole blood in K2EDTA tubes following their own protocols. For TCRbeta analysis, collaborator samples were shipped as frozen whole blood, as isolated PBMCs, or as DNA extracted from either sample type. Specimen: peripheral blood. The chain uses TRBV12-3 or TRBV12-4 and TRBJ2-7, with TRBD1 identical over 8 junction bases. The source is a man aged 45 to 65 with acute or convalescent COVID-19. The CDR3 here reads CASSTQGANEQYF. The DNA sequence reads TGTGCCAGCAGTACTCAGGGGGCAAACGAGCAGTACTTC.